These 14 T cell receptor beta chains were all obtained from the same sample, sequenced in a study of blood T cell repertoires in COVID-19. Method: immunoSEQ multiplex PCR; TCRdb's copy keeps in-frame clones and lacks some. The sample holds 200,000 to 250,000 clones; 86% are singletons and the top ten take under 2%. The source material was peripheral blood. The source of these receptors is a woman aged 60-70 years who had recovered from COVID-19.

The chain links TRBV7-8 to TRBJ2-4, with TRBD2 identical over 8 bases. Trimming took 6 bases from V and 2 from J; bases not matched to a gene: 3. Germline values: CDR1 SGHVS, CDR2 FQNEAQ. The CDR3 consists of 14 residues. In DNA, the CDR3 is TGTGCCAGCAGTACGGGAGGGTCCAAAAACATTCAGTACTTC. Its protein product is CASSTGGSKNIQYF.

This clone has a handful of counts. The chain uses TRBV5-4 and TRBJ1-2; D perhaps matches TRBD1 (6 bases). The V gene's germline CDR1 is SGHNT and CDR2 YYREEE (reference sequence). Trimming pared 4 bases from V and 6 bases from J, leaving 19 bases between. The CDR3 loop spans 15 amino acids. CDR3 DNA sequence: TGTGCCAGCAGCCAACTCATACAGGGCGTGGATGGCTACACCTTC. Translating it yields CASSQLIQGVDGYTF.

V gene TRBV2 combines with J gene TRBJ1-4; possible D gene TRBD1, 6 bases. Germline V gene sequence: CDR1 SNHLY, CDR2 FYNNEI. The CDR3 is made up of 11 amino acids. Trimming cost V 7 bases and J 13 bases, with 13 bases left between them. The CDR3 loop reads CASNNREPLFF. The CDR3, as DNA: TGTGCCAGCAACAACAGGGAGCCACTGTTTTTT.

The genes are TRBV11-1 and TRBJ1-1; D is ambiguous. CDR3 length: 14 residues. Trimming stripped 3 bases from V and 1 base from J, with 9 bases between. The V gene's germline CDR1 is SGHAT and CDR2 FQDESV (reference sequence). The CDR3 spells CASSFPQANTEAFF. CDR3 nucleotide sequence: TGTGCCAGCAGCTTCCCCCAGGCGAACACTGAAGCTTTCTTT.

The V call is TRBV4-2, the J call TRBJ1-3, with D maybe TRBD1 (6 bases). V shed 1 base and J shed 2 bases, with 18 bases lying between them. CDR1 is LGHNA and CDR2 is YNFKEQ in the germline V gene. There are 18 residues in the CDR3. CDR3 sequence reads: CASSQAHTDTGTGNTIYF. The DNA of the CDR3 is TGTGCCAGCAGCCAAGCACACACAGATACAGGGACTGGAAACACCATATATTTT.

The J gene is TRBJ1-3, the V gene TRBV5-6, with D possibly matching TRBD1 (5 bases). The CDR3 loop spans 17 amino acids. Germline V lookup: CDR1 SGHDT, CDR2 YYEEEE. The V end was cut by 4 bases, the J end by 4 bases, with 21 bases between. CDR3 DNA: TGTGCCAGCAGCGTAGGAGGGTGGGGCGGCGGAGGAAACACCATATATTTT. It specifies CASSVGGWGGGGNTIYF. Full variable domain (outside the CDR3, taken from reference TRBV5-6 and TRBJ1-3): DAGVTQSPTHLIKTRGQQVTLRCSPKSGHDTVSWYQQALGQGPQFIFQYYEEEERQRGNFPDRFSGHQFPNYSSELNVNALLLGDSALYLCASSVGGWGGGGNTIYFGEGSWLTVV.

The CDR3 loop reads CASMGGAAPRYTF. For the CDR3, the DNA is TGTGCCAGCATGGGGGGGGCAGCTCCAAGGTACACCTTC. The chain carries TRBV28 and TRBJ1-2, with D perhaps matching TRBD1 (6 bases). Germline loops: CDR1 MDHEN, CDR2 SYDVKM. Between the trimmed V and J ends, which lost 7 bases and 11 bases, there was a span of 20 bases. The CDR3 length is 13 residues.

The gene calls are TRBV6-2 or TRBV6-3 and TRBJ1-5, with D possibly TRBD1 on 5 matching bases. Germline V gene data show CDR1 as MNHEY and CDR2 as SVGEGT. V shed 4 bases and J shed 2 bases, with 15 bases lying between them. The CDR3 contains 16 residues. CDR3 coding DNA: TGTGCCAGCAGTTCGCCCGGGGGAAATGGCAATCAGCCCCAGCATTTT. It specifies CASSSPGGNGNQPQHF.

The chain employs TRBV19 and TRBJ1-5, with 7 bases that match TRBD1. Germline V CDR1 and CDR2: LNHDA, SQIVND (reference sequence). The CDR3 is 16 amino acids. Trimming at V came to 7 bases and at J to 0 bases, leaving 9 bases not matched to a gene. The CDR3 here is CASTDRAKLSNQPQHF. As DNA, the CDR3 is TGTGCCAGTACCGACAGGGCCAAACTTAGCAATCAGCCCCAGCATTTT.

The chain uses TRBV7-3 and TRBJ2-3, with D perhaps matching TRBD1 (5 bases). Germline CDR1 SGHTA, CDR2 FQGTGA. Trimming stripped 2 bases from V and 3 bases from J, with 9 bases between. The CDR3 covers 14 residues. The CDR3 DNA follows: TGTGCCAGCAGCTTAGGAAGGGGAACAGATACGCAGTATTTT. The encoded protein is CASSLGRGTDTQYF.

The chain joins TRBV5-1 to TRBJ2-5, with unresolved D. The CDR3 spans 13 residues. V was shortened by 0 bases and J by 5 bases, with 8 bases between the two germline ends. Germline CDR1 reads SGHRS; CDR2 reads YFSETQ. This chain's CDR3 is CASSLGLGETQYF. The DNA for the CDR3 is TGCGCCAGCAGCTTGGGGCTTGGCGAGACCCAGTACTTC. The whole variable domain, remainder taken from reference TRBV5-1 and TRBJ2-5, is KAGVTQTPRYLIKTRGQQVTLSCSPISGHRSVSWYQQTPGQGLQFLFEYFSETQRNKGNFPGRFSGRQFSNSRSEMNVSTLELGDSALYLCASSLGLGETQYFGPGTRLLVL.

This chain links TRBV5-5 with TRBJ2-5, with 9 bases identical to TRBD2. Germline V gives CDR1 SGHKS, CDR2 YYEKEE (reference sequence). The CDR3 loop spans 14 amino acids. The junction had 6 bases not matched to a gene; V was cut back by 4 bases and J by 5 bases. The chain's CDR3 is CASSVRGGGETQYF. CDR3 DNA: TGTGCCAGCAGCGTGCGGGGGGGCGGTGAGACCCAGTACTTC. The whole variable domain, remainder taken from reference TRBV5-5 and TRBJ2-5, is DAGVTQSPTHLIKTRGQQVTLRCSPISGHKSVSWYQQVLGQGPQFIFQYYEKEERGRGNFPDRFSARQFPNYSSELNVNALLLGDSALYLCASSVRGGGETQYFGPGTRLLVL.

The CDR3 protein is CASSITGLGIETQYF. The CDR3 nucleotides read TGTGCCAGCAGTATAACGGGACTCGGAATAGAGACCCAGTACTTC. The chain couples TRBV6-5 to TRBJ2-5, with D possibly being TRBD2 (6 bases). The CDR3 extends over 15 amino acids. Germline V CDR1 and CDR2: MNHEY, SVGAGI. V was clipped by 5 bases and J by 4 bases, with 17 bases between them.

The chain has TRBV9 and TRBJ2-7; 11 bases match TRBD2. Trimming removed 3 bases from V and 6 bases from J; junction bases left unmatched: 14. Germline CDR1 is SGDLS and CDR2 is YYNGEE. CDR3 size: 17 residues. The CDR3 bases are TGTGCCAGCAGCGAGGGGGACCGGACTAGCGGGTGGGGCGAGCAGTACTTC. Translation gives CASSEGDRTSGWGEQYF.